The source of this T cell receptor (beta chain) is a study of cytomegalovirus exposure and HLA in healthy donors. PCR amplification relied on 60 Vbeta primers (plus 13 Jbeta primers). Some clones are missing from TCRdb's copy, which holds only in-frame ones; the method was immunoSEQ multiplex PCR. The sample lists fewer than 200,000 clones, roughly 80% occurring once. This clone appeared a few times. CDR1 is MNHNS and CDR2 is SASEGT in the germline V gene. The V gene end was trimmed by 1 base and the J gene end by 5 bases; junction bases not matched to a gene: 6. This CDR3 spans 15 amino acids. The sequence was obtained from a man aged 35 to 55 in good health and CMV-seropositive. Sequencing was done on a sample of PBMCs. The chain is built from TRBV6-1 and TRBJ2-5; 8 nucleotides agree with TRBD1. CDR3 residues: CASSEGWTGRETQYF. The CDR3 DNA reads TGTGCCAGCAGTGAAGGTTGGACAGGGCGGGAGACCCAGTACTTC.